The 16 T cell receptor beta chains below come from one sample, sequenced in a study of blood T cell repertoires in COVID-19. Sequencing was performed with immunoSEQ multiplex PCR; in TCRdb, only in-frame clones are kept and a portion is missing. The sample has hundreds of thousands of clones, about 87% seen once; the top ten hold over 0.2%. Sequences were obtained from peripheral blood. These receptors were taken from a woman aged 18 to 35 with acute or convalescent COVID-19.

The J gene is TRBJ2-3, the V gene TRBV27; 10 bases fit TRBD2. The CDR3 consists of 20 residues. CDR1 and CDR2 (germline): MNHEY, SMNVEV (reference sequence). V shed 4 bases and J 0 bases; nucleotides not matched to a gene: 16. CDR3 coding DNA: TGTGCCAGCAGTTATGTTGGTAGCGGGGGGCCATTTCCTAGCACAGATACGCAGTATTTT. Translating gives CASSYVGSGGPFPSTDTQYF.

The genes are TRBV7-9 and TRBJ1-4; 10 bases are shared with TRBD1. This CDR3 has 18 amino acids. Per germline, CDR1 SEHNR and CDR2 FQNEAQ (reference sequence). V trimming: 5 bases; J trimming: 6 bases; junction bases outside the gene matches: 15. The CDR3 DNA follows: TGTGCCAGCAGCCCTGTCCCGGGACAGGGGAAGGGGGATGAAAAACTGTTTTTT. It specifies CASSPVPGQGKGDEKLFF.

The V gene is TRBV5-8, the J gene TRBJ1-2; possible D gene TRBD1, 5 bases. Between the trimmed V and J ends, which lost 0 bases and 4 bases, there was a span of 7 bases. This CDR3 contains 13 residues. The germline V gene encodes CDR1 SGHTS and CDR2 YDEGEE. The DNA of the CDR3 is TGTGCCAGCAGCTTGGGCGGGACCTATGGCTACACCTTC. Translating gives CASSLGGTYGYTF.

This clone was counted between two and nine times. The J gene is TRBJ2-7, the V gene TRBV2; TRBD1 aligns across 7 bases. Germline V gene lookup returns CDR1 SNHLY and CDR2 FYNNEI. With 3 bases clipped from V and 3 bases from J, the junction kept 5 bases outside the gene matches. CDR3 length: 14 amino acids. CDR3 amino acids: CASSEGTVLYEQYF. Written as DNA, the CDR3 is TGTGCCAGCAGTGAGGGGACAGTCCTCTACGAGCAGTACTTC.

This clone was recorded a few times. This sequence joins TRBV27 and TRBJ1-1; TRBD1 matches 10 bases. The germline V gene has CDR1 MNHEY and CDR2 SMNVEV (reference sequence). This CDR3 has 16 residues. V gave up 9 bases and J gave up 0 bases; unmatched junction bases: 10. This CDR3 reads CARARQGALMNTEAFF. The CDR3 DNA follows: TGTGCCAGGGCACGACAGGGGGCGCTCATGAACACTGAAGCTTTCTTT.

This chain's CDR3 is CASSQQSYEQYF. In DNA form, the CDR3 reads TGCGCCAGCAGTCAACAGTCCTACGAGCAGTACTTC. The rearrangement joins TRBV5-1 to TRBJ2-7; D is uncertain. Germline loops: CDR1 SGHRS, CDR2 YFSETQ. This CDR3 has 12 residues. The V and J ends lost 5 bases and 1 base respectively, with 7 bases between them.

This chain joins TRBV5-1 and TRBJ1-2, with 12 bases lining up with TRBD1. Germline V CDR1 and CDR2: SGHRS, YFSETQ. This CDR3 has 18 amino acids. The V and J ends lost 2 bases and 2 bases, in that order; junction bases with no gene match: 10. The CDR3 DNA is TGCGCCAGCAGCTTTCCCGGGACAGGGGGCTTTGACAACTATGGCTACACCTTC. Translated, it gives CASSFPGTGGFDNYGYTF.

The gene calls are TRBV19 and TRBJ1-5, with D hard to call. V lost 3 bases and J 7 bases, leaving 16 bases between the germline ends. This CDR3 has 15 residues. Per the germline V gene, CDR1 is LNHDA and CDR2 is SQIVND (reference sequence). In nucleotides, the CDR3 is TGTGCCAGTAGTATCTCCCATTATGACGGGCAGCCCCAGCATTTT. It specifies CASSISHYDGQPQHF.

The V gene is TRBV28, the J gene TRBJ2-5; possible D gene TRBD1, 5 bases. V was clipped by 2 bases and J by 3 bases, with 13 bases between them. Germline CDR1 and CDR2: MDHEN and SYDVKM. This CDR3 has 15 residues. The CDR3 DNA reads TGTGCCAGCAGTTTAGGCAGGACAACCGAAGAGACCCAGTACTTC. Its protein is CASSLGRTTEETQYF.

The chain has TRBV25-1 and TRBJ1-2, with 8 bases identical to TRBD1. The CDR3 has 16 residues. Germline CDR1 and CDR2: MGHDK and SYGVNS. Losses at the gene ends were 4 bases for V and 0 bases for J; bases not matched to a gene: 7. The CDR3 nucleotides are TGTGCCAGCAGTGGGGACAGGTTACTTCCTAACTATGGCTACACCTTC. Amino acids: CASSGDRLLPNYGYTF.

The DNA of the CDR3 is TGTGCCAGCATCACGAGGGGGGGGACTGAAGCTTTCTTT. This encodes CASITRGGTEAFF. V gene TRBV6-5 combines with J gene TRBJ1-1, with D possibly matching TRBD1 (6 bases). Germline CDR1 MNHEY, CDR2 SVGAGI. The CDR3 totals 13 residues. V lost 7 bases, J lost 5 bases, and 14 bases lay in between.

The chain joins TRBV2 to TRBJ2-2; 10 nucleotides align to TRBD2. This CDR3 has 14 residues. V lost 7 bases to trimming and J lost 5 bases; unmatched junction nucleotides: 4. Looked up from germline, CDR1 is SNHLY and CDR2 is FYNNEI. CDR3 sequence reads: CASTSTSGTGELFF. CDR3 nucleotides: TGTGCCAGCACCTCGACTAGCGGGACCGGGGAGCTGTTTTTT.

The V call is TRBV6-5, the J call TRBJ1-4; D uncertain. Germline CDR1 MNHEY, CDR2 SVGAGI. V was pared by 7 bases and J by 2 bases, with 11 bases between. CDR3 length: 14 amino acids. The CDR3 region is CASMPYITNEKLFF. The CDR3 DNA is TGTGCCAGCATGCCCTATATTACTAATGAAAAACTGTTTTTT.

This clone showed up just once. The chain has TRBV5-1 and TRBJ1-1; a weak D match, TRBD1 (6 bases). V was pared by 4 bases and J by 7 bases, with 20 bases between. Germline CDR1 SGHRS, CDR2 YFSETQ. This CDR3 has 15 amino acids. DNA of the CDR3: TGCGCCAGCAGCCCGGTAGAAGGACAGAAAAATGAAGCTTTCTTT. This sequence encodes CASSPVEGQKNEAFF.

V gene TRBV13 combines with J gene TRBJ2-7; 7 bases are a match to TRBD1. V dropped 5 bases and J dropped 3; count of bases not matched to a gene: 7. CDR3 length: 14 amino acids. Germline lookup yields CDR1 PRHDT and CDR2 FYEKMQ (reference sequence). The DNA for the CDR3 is TGTGCCAGCAGCACCCTAGACAGGGACTACGAGCAGTACTTC. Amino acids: CASSTLDRDYEQYF.

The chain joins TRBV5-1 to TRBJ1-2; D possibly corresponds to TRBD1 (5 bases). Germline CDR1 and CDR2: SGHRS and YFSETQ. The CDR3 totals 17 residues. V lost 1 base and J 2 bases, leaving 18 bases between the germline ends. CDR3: CASSLQWSGPGNYGYTF. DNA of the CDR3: TGCGCCAGCAGCTTGCAGTGGTCAGGGCCAGGGAACTATGGCTACACCTTC.